The rows below give T cell receptor beta chains drawn from one sample of a study of T cells after somatic rescue of genetic block. TCRdb keeps only in-frame clones here, not all; method: immunoSEQ multiplex PCR. The sample shows 70,000 or so clones, about 90% of them seen only once. The sample taken for sequencing was peripheral blood mononuclear cells (PBMCs). The receptor source for this set is a man aged 40-55 years. Each CDR3 is given with its conserved first and last residue. The order of the fields is CDR3 protein, CDR3 DNA, V gene, clone size, D gene, J gene. The D gene is left open where the match is weak. Not all rows give a size; the values are once, few, many and, for expanded clones, a class.

cdr3_aa: CASTRGTANTGELFF
cdr3_nt: TGTGCCAGTACTCGCGGGACAGCAAACACCGGGGAGCTGTTTTTT
v_call: TRBV19
clone_size: -
d_call: -
j_call: TRBJ2-2

cdr3_aa: CASTHPSGGQYGETQYF
cdr3_nt: TGTGCCAGCACCCATCCCAGTGGGGGACAGTACGGTGAGACCCAGTACTTC
v_call: TRBV28
clone_size: -
d_call: TRBD1
j_call: TRBJ2-5

cdr3_aa: CASSLRTTGELFF
cdr3_nt: TGTGCCAGCAGCTTAAGGACCACCGGGGAGCTGTTTTTT
v_call: TRBV11-2
clone_size: -
d_call: -
j_call: TRBJ2-2

cdr3_aa: CASSQDEGPYEQYF
cdr3_nt: TGCGCCAGCAGCCAAGATGAAGGGCCCTACGAGCAGTACTTC
v_call: TRBV4-3
clone_size: -
d_call: -
j_call: TRBJ2-7

cdr3_aa: CASKMEDNYGYTF
cdr3_nt: TGTGCCAGTAAGATGGAGGATAACTATGGCTACACCTTC
v_call: TRBV19
clone_size: -
d_call: -
j_call: TRBJ1-2

cdr3_aa: CASSTQGYTEAFF
cdr3_nt: TGTGCCAGCAGCACGCAGGGTTACACTGAAGCTTTCTTT
v_call: TRBV7-6
clone_size: -
d_call: -
j_call: TRBJ1-1

cdr3_aa: CASSVTSSGTDTQYF
cdr3_nt: TGTGCCAGCAGTGTTACTAGCTCCGGCACAGATACGCAGTATTTT
v_call: TRBV6-1
clone_size: -
d_call: -
j_call: TRBJ2-3

cdr3_aa: CASSYGSSYNEQFF
cdr3_nt: TGTGCCAGCTCCTACGGGAGCTCCTACAATGAGCAGTTCTTC
v_call: TRBV18
clone_size: once
d_call: -
j_call: TRBJ2-1

cdr3_aa: CASSLYGLAGDNEQFF
cdr3_nt: TGTGCCAGCAGCTTGTATGGCCTAGCGGGAGACAATGAGCAGTTCTTC
v_call: TRBV5-6
clone_size: -
d_call: TRBD2
j_call: TRBJ2-1

cdr3_aa: CASTPQGSNQPQHF
cdr3_nt: TGTGCCAGCACCCCACAGGGAAGCAATCAGCCCCAGCATTTT
v_call: TRBV2
clone_size: -
d_call: -
j_call: TRBJ1-5

cdr3_aa: CASSLATPMGFQETQYF
cdr3_nt: TGTGCCAGCAGCTTAGCTACCCCAATGGGTTTCCAAGAGACCCAGTACTTC
v_call: TRBV7-6
clone_size: -
d_call: -
j_call: TRBJ2-5

cdr3_aa: CASSLVSSSGSGVYEQYF
cdr3_nt: TGTGCCAGCAGCTTAGTTAGCTCTAGCGGGAGTGGGGTCTACGAGCAGTACTTC
v_call: TRBV5-6
clone_size: -
d_call: TRBD2
j_call: TRBJ2-7

cdr3_aa: CASSLELRAGGYTF
cdr3_nt: TGTGCCAGCAGCTTGGAGCTCAGGGCCGGTGGCTACACCTTC
v_call: TRBV5-4
clone_size: -
d_call: -
j_call: TRBJ1-2

cdr3_aa: CASSVGGPASGEQFF
cdr3_nt: TGTGCCAGCAGCGTAGGGGGCCCAGCTAGCGGAGAGCAGTTCTTC
v_call: TRBV9
clone_size: -
d_call: TRBD2
j_call: TRBJ2-1

cdr3_aa: CASSLTGPYNSPLHF
cdr3_nt: TGCGCCAGCAGCTTGACAGGTCCCTATAATTCACCCCTCCACTTT
v_call: TRBV5-1
clone_size: -
d_call: -
j_call: TRBJ1-6

cdr3_aa: CASSPRLQTGNTIYF
cdr3_nt: TGTGCCAGCAGCCCCCGGCTACAGACTGGAAACACCATATATTTT
v_call: TRBV7-9
clone_size: -
d_call: -
j_call: TRBJ1-3

cdr3_aa: CASSPGLAGGYNEQFF
cdr3_nt: TGTGCCAGCTCACCGGGACTAGCGGGGGGTTACAATGAGCAGTTCTTC
v_call: TRBV18
clone_size: -
d_call: TRBD2
j_call: TRBJ2-1

cdr3_aa: CASTAGPQKSPLHF
cdr3_nt: TGTGCCAGTACCGCGGGGCCTCAAAAATCACCCCTCCACTTT
v_call: TRBV19
clone_size: -
d_call: -
j_call: TRBJ1-6

cdr3_aa: CASSPTWVGADSEKLFF
cdr3_nt: TGTGCCAGCAGCCCCACCTGGGTCGGGGCCGACAGTGAAAAACTGTTTTTT
v_call: TRBV7-9
clone_size: -
d_call: -
j_call: TRBJ1-4

cdr3_aa: CASSLNPRQGTRGNTIYF
cdr3_nt: TGTGCCAGCAGCTTAAATCCCCGACAGGGGACGCGCGGAAACACCATATATTTT
v_call: TRBV7-9
clone_size: -
d_call: TRBD1
j_call: TRBJ1-3

cdr3_aa: CASSPGLDQETQYF
cdr3_nt: TGTGCCAGCAGTCCCGGACTAGACCAAGAGACCCAGTACTTC
v_call: TRBV28
clone_size: -
d_call: TRBD2
j_call: TRBJ2-5

cdr3_aa: CASSYRQGADTQYF
cdr3_nt: TGTGCCAGCAGTTACCGGCAGGGCGCAGATACGCAGTATTTT
v_call: TRBV6-5
clone_size: -
d_call: -
j_call: TRBJ2-3

cdr3_aa: CASGMTVSGELFF
cdr3_nt: TGCGCCAGTGGGATGACTGTCTCCGGGGAGCTGTTTTTT
v_call: TRBV10-2
clone_size: -
d_call: -
j_call: TRBJ2-2

cdr3_aa: CASIQAGTGRYEQCF
cdr3_nt: TGTGCCAGCATTCAAGCCGGGACAGGAAGATACGAGCAGTGCTTC
v_call: TRBV6-5
clone_size: once
d_call: TRBD1
j_call: TRBJ2-7

cdr3_aa: CASSVEGKLFF
cdr3_nt: TGTGCCAGCAGTGTGGAAGGAAAACTGTTTTTT
v_call: TRBV5-4
clone_size: -
d_call: -
j_call: TRBJ1-4

cdr3_aa: CASSRDGSSYEQYF
cdr3_nt: TGTGCCAGCAGCCGGGACGGCAGCTCCTACGAGCAGTACTTC
v_call: TRBV5-5
clone_size: -
d_call: -
j_call: TRBJ2-7

cdr3_aa: CASSHGTGTEAFF
cdr3_nt: TGTGCCAGCAGCCACGGGACAGGGACTGAAGCTTTCTTT
v_call: TRBV6-1
clone_size: -
d_call: TRBD1
j_call: TRBJ1-1

cdr3_aa: CSAWGYRDRGNYEQYF
cdr3_nt: TGCAGCGCCTGGGGCTACCGGGACAGGGGGAACTACGAGCAGTACTTC
v_call: TRBV29-1
clone_size: -
d_call: TRBD1
j_call: TRBJ2-7

cdr3_aa: CASSSGTLYEQYF
cdr3_nt: TGTGCCAGCTCATCCGGGACACTCTACGAGCAGTACTTC
v_call: TRBV18
clone_size: -
d_call: -
j_call: TRBJ2-7

cdr3_aa: CASSIRGGTGELFF
cdr3_nt: TGTGCCAGTAGTATTCGGGGAGGCACCGGGGAGCTGTTTTTT
v_call: TRBV19
clone_size: -
d_call: -
j_call: TRBJ2-2

cdr3_aa: CASSLAPKSDTQYF
cdr3_nt: TGTGCCAGCAGCTTAGCCCCAAAATCGGATACGCAGTATTTT
v_call: TRBV11-3
clone_size: -
d_call: -
j_call: TRBJ2-3

cdr3_aa: CASSLFLAGAYEQYF
cdr3_nt: TGTGCCAGCAGTTTATTTCTAGCGGGGGCCTACGAGCAGTACTTC
v_call: TRBV28
clone_size: -
d_call: TRBD2
j_call: TRBJ2-7